This T cell receptor beta chain was identified during a study of early T cells in non-severe SARS-CoV-2 infection. Study context: Sequencing was performed on bulk RNA from unsorted whole blood, leaving chains unpaired.

This clonotype was recorded many times. Its antigen remains unidentified. Trimming pared 5 bases from V and 0 bases from J, leaving 20 bases between. This CDR3 is 17 amino acids long. Germline V CDR1 and CDR2: LNHDA, SQIVND (reference sequence). Researchers tagged individual cDNA molecules with unique molecular identifiers. TCRdb passed the 5' RACE reads through MiXCR, listing each CDR3 protein once. Of 53,000 or so distinct CDR3 sequences listed, about 10% are singletons. Regarding the study as a whole: VDJdb matches were skewed toward anti-spike CD8 T cell responses.

The TCR was taken from an adult who was a healthcare worker with PCR-confirmed SARS-CoV-2 infection or an uninfected control (not recorded which). The V gene is TRBV19, the J gene TRBJ2-7; D is tentatively TRBD1 or TRBD2 (5 bases each). Sequences were obtained from whole blood. The CDR3 DNA follows: TGTGCCAGTAGTTCCCTATTCAGGGACGGAGCCTCCTACGAGCAGTACTTC. Amino acid sequence: CASSSLFRDGASYEQYF.